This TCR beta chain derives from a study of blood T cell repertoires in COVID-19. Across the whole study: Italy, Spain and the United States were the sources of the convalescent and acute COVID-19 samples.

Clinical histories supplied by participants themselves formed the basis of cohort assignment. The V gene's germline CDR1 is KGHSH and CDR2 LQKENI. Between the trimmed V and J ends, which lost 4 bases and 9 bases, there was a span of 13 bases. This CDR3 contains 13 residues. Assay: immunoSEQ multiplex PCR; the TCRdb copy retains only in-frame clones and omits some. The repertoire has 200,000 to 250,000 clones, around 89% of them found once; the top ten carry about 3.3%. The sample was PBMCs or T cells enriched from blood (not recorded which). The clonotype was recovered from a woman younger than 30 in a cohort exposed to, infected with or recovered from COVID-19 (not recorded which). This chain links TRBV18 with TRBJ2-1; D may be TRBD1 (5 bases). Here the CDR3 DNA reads TGTGCCAGCTCACAAGGGGCCCAGGGTGAGCAGTTCTTC. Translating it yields CASSQGAQGEQFF.